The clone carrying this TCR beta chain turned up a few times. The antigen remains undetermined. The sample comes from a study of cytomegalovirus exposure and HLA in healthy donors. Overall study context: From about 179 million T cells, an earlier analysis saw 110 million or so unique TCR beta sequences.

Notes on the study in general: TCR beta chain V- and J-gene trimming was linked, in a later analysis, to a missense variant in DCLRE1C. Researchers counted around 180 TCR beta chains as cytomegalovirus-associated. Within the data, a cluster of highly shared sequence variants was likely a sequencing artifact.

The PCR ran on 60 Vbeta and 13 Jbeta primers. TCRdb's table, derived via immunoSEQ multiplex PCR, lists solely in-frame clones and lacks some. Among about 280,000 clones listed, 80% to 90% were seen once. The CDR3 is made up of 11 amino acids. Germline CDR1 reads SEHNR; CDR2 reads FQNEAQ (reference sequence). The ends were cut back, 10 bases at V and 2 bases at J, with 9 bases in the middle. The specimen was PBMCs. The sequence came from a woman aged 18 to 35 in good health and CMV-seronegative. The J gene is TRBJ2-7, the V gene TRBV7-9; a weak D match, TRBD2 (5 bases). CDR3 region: CATGITYEQYF. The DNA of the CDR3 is TGTGCCACCGGGATTACCTACGAGCAGTACTTC.